The present T cell receptor beta chain was sequenced within a study of Ad26.COV2.S vaccination and SARS-CoV-2 variants. Here immunoSEQ multiplex PCR was the method, and the copy in TCRdb shows in-frame clones only, minus some. The data hold 400,000 to 450,000 clones, with about 90% observed a single time. Treatment described: roughly 19 received Ad26.COV2.S at low or high dose, single or two shots; roughly five received placebo; per-sample allocation not given. The study sampled participants on day 63 after the first vaccine or placebo injection. The donor's status was that of an adult aged 18-55 years in Boston. J lost 4 bases, V lost 6 bases, and 2 bases had no gene match. The length of the CDR3 is 13 residues. The germline V gene has CDR1 LNHDA and CDR2 SQIVND (reference sequence). Points from the study as a whole: Reportedly, after vaccination the spike-specific CD8+ and CD4+ T cell responses displayed substantial breadth.

Details on this clone: Its matching antigen is unknown.

This sequence joins TRBV19 and TRBJ2-5; TRBD1 matches 10 bases. Sequenced here: peripheral blood, sampled in a trial of Ad26.COV2.S vaccine versus placebo. This receptor was taken from a person aged 18 to 65 who received the Ad26.COV2.S COVID-19 vaccine or a placebo. The CDR3 nucleotides are TGTGCCAGTAGGGGACAGGGGTTAGAGACCCAGTACTTC. The encoded protein is CASRGQGLETQYF. Complete variable domain (other parts from reference TRBV19 and TRBJ2-5): DGGITQSPKYLFRKEGQNVTLSCEQNLNHDAMYWYRQDPGQGLRLIYYSQIVNDFQKGDIAEGYSVSREKKESFPLTVTSAQKNPTAFYLCASRGQGLETQYFGPGTRLLVL.